A single sample is the source of the 20 T cell receptor beta chains below, sequenced in a study of T-cell reconstitution after alpha-beta-depleted transplantation in children. The library targeted TCRbeta and was prepared with unique molecular identifiers. TCRdb independently ran MiXCR on the PCR reads; one entry per CDR3 protein. The repertoire consists of about 200,000 distinct CDR3 sequences, with approximately 17% occurring once and the leading ten covering roughly two fifths. The sequencing here drew on PBMCs, mostly from graft donor cells, taken 360 days after TCRalphabeta/CD19-depleted stem cell transplant. The receptor source for this set is a male patient between 2 and 15 years old who had a stem cell transplant for acute lymphoblastic leukemia, so the T cells may come from the graft donor.

The rearrangement links TRBV7-6 to TRBJ2-3, with 8 bases lining up with TRBD2. Germline trimming cut 0 bases from V and 6 bases from J; bases unmatched to any gene: 17. This CDR3 contains 19 residues. CDR1 is SGHVS and CDR2 is FNYEAQ in the germline V gene. The CDR3 spells CASSLAFGSAGAPYDTQYF. The CDR3 DNA reads as TGTGCCAGCAGCTTAGCTTTTGGTTCAGCGGGGGCTCCCTACGATACGCAGTATTTT.

This chain joins TRBV7-9 and TRBJ2-3; D is possibly TRBD2 (5 bases). V was cut by 6 bases and J by 8 bases, with 18 bases left in between. CDR1 SEHNR and CDR2 FQNEAQ come from the germline V gene (reference sequence). The CDR3 is 14 amino acids. This CDR3 is CASSRGIDGFTQYF. CDR3 sequence (DNA): TGTGCCAGCAGTCGGGGAATAGACGGGTTTACGCAGTATTTT.

The V and J genes are TRBV20-1 and TRBJ2-5, with no clear D. There are 12 residues in the CDR3. Trimming shortened V by 6 bases and J by 3 bases, and 11 bases separated the two germline ends. Looked up from germline, CDR1 is DFQATT and CDR2 is SNEGSKA (reference sequence). CDR3 region: CSAEAAEETQYF. The CDR3 DNA follows: TGCAGTGCCGAGGCGGCGGAAGAGACCCAGTACTTC.

The J gene is TRBJ2-7, the V gene TRBV5-1; D uncertain. V was cut by 4 bases and J by 9 bases, with 14 bases left in between. Per the germline V gene, CDR1 is SGHRS and CDR2 is YFSETQ. The CDR3 totals 12 residues. Here the CDR3 DNA reads TGCGCCAGCAGCCCCGGACCGACTGGGCAGTACTTC. Its protein is CASSPGPTGQYF.

Only a few counts were recorded for this clonotype. The V call is TRBV4-3, the J call TRBJ2-6; no firm D call. From germline, CDR1 is LGHNA and CDR2 YSLEER. V shed 0 bases and J shed 1 base, with 7 bases lying between them. The CDR3 is made up of 16 amino acids. The CDR3 sequence is CASSQDPRSGANVLTF. The CDR3 coding sequence is TGCGCCAGCAGCCAAGATCCTCGATCTGGGGCCAACGTCCTGACTTTC.

This clonotype was seen ten or more times. The V and J genes are TRBV29-1 and TRBJ2-3; D gene uncertain. This CDR3 has 12 residues. V gave up 3 bases and J gave up 0 bases, with 4 bases separating them. Germline values: CDR1 SQVTM, CDR2 ANQGSEA. CDR3 DNA: TGCAGCGTTGAGGGTAGCACAGATACGCAGTATTTT. This encodes CSVEGSTDTQYF.

This rearrangement joins TRBV7-6 to TRBJ1-3; D is unresolved. The V end lost 1 base, the J end lost 0 bases, and 10 bases lay between the germline ends. This CDR3 comprises 16 residues. CDR1 is SGHVS and CDR2 is FNYEAQ in the germline V gene. In nucleotides, the CDR3 is TGTGCCAGCAGCTTAGTTCCCCGCAACTCTGGAAACACCATATATTTT. Its protein is CASSLVPRNSGNTIYF.

The chain carries TRBV24-1 and TRBJ1-5, with D unclear. V was clipped by 5 bases and J by 3 bases, with 10 bases between them. CDR1 KGHDR and CDR2 SFDVKD come from the germline V gene. The CDR3 length is 14 residues. The CDR3 nucleotides are TGTGCCACCAGTGTGTTCAGTTCCAATCAGCCCCAGCATTTT. This encodes CATSVFSSNQPQHF.

The chain joins TRBV9 to TRBJ1-2; TRBD1 might be the D (5 bases). V lost 4 bases to trimming and J lost 5 bases, with 24 bases between them. The CDR3 consists of 17 residues. The germline V gene encodes CDR1 SGDLS and CDR2 YYNGEE. Written as DNA, the CDR3 is TGTGCCAGCAGCCGGCCCCGCCCCAGGGATTCTACGTATGGCTACACCTTC. Translated: CASSRPRPRDSTYGYTF.

This clonotype occurred many times. The rearrangement uses TRBV6-2 or TRBV6-3 and TRBJ1-6, with D tentatively TRBD1 (6 bases). Germline CDR1 reads MNHEY; CDR2 reads SVGEGT. V was clipped by 3 bases and J by 10 bases, with 13 bases between them. The CDR3 totals 14 residues. The CDR3 DNA follows: TGTGCCAGCAGTTATGGGGGGGCAGCATCACCCCTCCACTTT. Translating gives CASSYGGAASPLHF.

The rearrangement uses TRBV4-2 and TRBJ2-3; D is possibly TRBD1 or TRBD2 (5 bases each). Trimming stripped 1 base from V and 2 bases from J, with 13 bases between. The CDR3 runs 16 residues. Germline lookup yields CDR1 LGHNA and CDR2 YNFKEQ. In nucleotides, the CDR3 is TGTGCCAGCAGCCAAGCCCAGAGGGACCTCACAGATACGCAGTATTTT. Residues: CASSQAQRDLTDTQYF.

The gene calls are TRBV19 and TRBJ2-5; D is perhaps TRBD1 or TRBD2 (5 bases each). V lost 4 bases and J lost 3, with 9 bases in between. Germline assignment: CDR1 LNHDA and CDR2 SQIVND (reference sequence). The CDR3 consists of 13 residues. The CDR3: CASSRGRKETQYF. The CDR3 DNA sequence: TGTGCCAGTAGTAGGGGACGAAAAGAGACCCAGTACTTC.

Only a few counts were recorded for this clonotype. J is TRBJ1-5 and V is TRBV15; weak D call: TRBD1 (6 bases). With 8 bases removed from V and 4 bases from J, the gap between germline ends came to 21 bases. CDR3 size: 16 residues. Germline V gene data show CDR1 as LNHNV and CDR2 as YYDKDF (reference sequence). CDR3 nucleotides: TGTGCCACCTTGCCGGGATTCGACAGGATTAATCAGCCCCAGCATTTT. This codes for CATLPGFDRINQPQHF. The entire variable domain, with the rest obtained from reference TRBV15 and TRBJ1-5, is as follows: DAMVIQNPRYQVTQFGKPVTLSCSQTLNHNVMYWYQQKSSQAPKLLFHYYDKDFNNEADTPDNFQSRRPNTSFCFLDIRSPGLGDTAMYLCATLPGFDRINQPQHFGDGTRLSIL.

In this sample, this clonotype turned up a few times. The chain couples TRBV12-3 or TRBV12-4 to TRBJ2-7; D ambiguous. The ends were cut back, 5 bases at V and 1 base at J, with 12 bases in the middle. The CDR3 loop spans 14 amino acids. CDR3 amino acids: CASSPLHPSYEQYF. DNA for the CDR3: TGTGCCAGCAGTCCCCTTCATCCTTCCTACGAGCAGTACTTC.

In its sample, this clonotype was seen many times. The rearrangement joins TRBV20-1 to TRBJ1-2; tentatively, D is TRBD1 (6 bases). Trimming left V 7 bases short and J 0 bases short, with 24 bases between. CDR3 length equals 17 residues. Germline V lookup: CDR1 DFQATT, CDR2 SNEGSKA (reference sequence). CDR3 DNA sequence: TGCAGTGTCCAGACAGGCGCGGTCCCCCTTACTAACTATGGCTACACCTTC. Its translation: CSVQTGAVPLTNYGYTF.

This clonotype was picked up a small number of times. The chain carries TRBV12-3 or TRBV12-4 and TRBJ1-5; D is ambiguous. The length of the CDR3 is 15 residues. Trimming removed 7 bases at V and 3 bases at J, with 16 bases between. The CDR3 sequence: CASTQTNGNNQPQHF. The CDR3 nucleotides are TGTGCCAGCACCCAAACAAATGGGAACAATCAGCCCCAGCATTTT.

CDR3 DNA sequence: TGCAGTGCTAGAACCCTCACCGGGACTGTAGCGGGAGATACGCAGTATTTT. It yields the protein CSARTLTGTVAGDTQYF. The chain uses TRBV20-1 and TRBJ2-3; TRBD2 agrees at 7 bases. This CDR3 region has 17 residues. V was pared by 2 bases and J by 5 bases, with 16 bases of the junction left unmatched. Germline CDR1 is DFQATT and CDR2 is SNEGSKA (reference sequence).

This clonotype was seen only a few times. This rearrangement joins TRBV10-3 to TRBJ1-2; D unresolved. Between the trimmed V and J ends, which lost 6 bases and 0 bases, there was a span of 11 bases. This CDR3 has 14 residues. CDR1 is ENHRY and CDR2 is SYGVKD in the germline V gene. The CDR3 DNA is TGTGCCATCAGCCGGACCGAAGCTAACTATGGCTACACCTTC. This encodes CAISRTEANYGYTF.

This clonotype has just a few counts. The chain employs TRBV5-1 and TRBJ2-5, with TRBD1 matching 7 bases. The V segment lost 4 bases and the J segment 5 bases; nucleotides outside the gene matches: 5. The CDR3 is 13 amino acids. Germline CDR1 SGHRS, CDR2 YFSETQ. CDR3 sequence reads: CASSPGQRETQYF. In DNA form, the CDR3 reads TGCGCCAGCAGCCCGGGACAGAGGGAGACCCAGTACTTC. Looking up the rest from reference TRBV5-1 and TRBJ2-5 gives the full variable domain: KAGVTQTPRYLIKTRGQQVTLSCSPISGHRSVSWYQQTPGQGLQFLFEYFSETQRNKGNFPGRFSGRQFSNSRSEMNVSTLELGDSALYLCASSPGQRETQYFGPGTRLLVL.

This clonotype occurred a few times. As DNA, the CDR3 is TGTGCCAGTAGTATAGTCCTAGCACGCTCCTACGAGCAGTACTTC. Residues: CASSIVLARSYEQYF. The gene calls are TRBV19 and TRBJ2-7; D perhaps matches TRBD2 (5 bases). This CDR3 spans 15 amino acids. Germline V CDR1 and CDR2: LNHDA, SQIVND (reference sequence). V lost 1 base and J lost 0, with 10 bases in between.